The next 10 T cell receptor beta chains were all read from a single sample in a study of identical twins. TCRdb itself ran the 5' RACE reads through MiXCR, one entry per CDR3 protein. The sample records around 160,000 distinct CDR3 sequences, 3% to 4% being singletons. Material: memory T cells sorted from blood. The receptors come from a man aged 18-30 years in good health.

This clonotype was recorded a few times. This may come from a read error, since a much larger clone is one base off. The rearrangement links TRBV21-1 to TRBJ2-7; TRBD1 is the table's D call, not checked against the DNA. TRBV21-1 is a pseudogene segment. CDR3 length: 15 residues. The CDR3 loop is CASTGCGTRICEQYF. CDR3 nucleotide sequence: TGTGCCAGCACTGGTTGCGGGACCCGCATCTGCGAGCAGTACTTC.

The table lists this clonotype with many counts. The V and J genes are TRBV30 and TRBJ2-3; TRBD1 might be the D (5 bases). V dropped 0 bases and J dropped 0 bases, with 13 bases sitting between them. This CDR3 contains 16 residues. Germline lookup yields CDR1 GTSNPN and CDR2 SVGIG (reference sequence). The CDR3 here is CAWSVWGRESTDTQYF. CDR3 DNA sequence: TGTGCCTGGAGTGTATGGGGCAGGGAAAGCACAGATACGCAGTATTTT.

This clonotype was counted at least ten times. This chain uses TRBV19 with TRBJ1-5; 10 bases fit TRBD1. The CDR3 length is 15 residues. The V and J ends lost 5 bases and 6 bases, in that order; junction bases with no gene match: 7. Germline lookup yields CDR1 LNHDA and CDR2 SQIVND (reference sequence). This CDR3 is CASSPDRGRGQPQHF. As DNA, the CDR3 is TGTGCCAGTAGTCCAGACAGGGGGCGCGGTCAGCCCCAGCATTTT.

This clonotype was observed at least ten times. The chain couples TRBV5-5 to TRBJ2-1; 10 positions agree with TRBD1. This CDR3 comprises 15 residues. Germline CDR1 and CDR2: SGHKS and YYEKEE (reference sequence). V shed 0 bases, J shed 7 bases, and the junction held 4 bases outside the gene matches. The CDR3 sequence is CASSLATGGLNEQFF. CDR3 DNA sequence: TGTGCCAGCAGCTTGGCGACAGGGGGCCTGAATGAGCAGTTCTTC.

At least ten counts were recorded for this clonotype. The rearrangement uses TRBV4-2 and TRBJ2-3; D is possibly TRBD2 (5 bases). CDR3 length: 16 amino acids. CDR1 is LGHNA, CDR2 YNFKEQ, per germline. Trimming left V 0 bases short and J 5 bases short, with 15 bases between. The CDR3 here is CASSQDRGTLGDTQYF. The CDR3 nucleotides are TGTGCCAGCAGCCAAGATCGGGGTACCTTGGGAGATACGCAGTATTTT.

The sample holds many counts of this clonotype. As DNA, the CDR3 is TGTGCCAGCAGTTACTTAACAGGGATTAGGAATGAGCAGTTCTTC. Its translation: CASSYLTGIRNEQFF. The V gene is TRBV6-5, the J gene TRBJ2-1, with D perhaps TRBD1 (6 bases). The CDR3 has 15 residues. The germline V gene encodes CDR1 MNHEY and CDR2 SVGAGI. The V gene lost 1 base and the J gene lost 7 bases, with 14 bases spanning the gap.

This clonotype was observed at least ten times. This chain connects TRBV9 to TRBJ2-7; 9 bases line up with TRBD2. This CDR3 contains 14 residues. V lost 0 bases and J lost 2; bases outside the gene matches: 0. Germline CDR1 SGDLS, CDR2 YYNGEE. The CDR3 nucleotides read TGTGCCAGCAGCGTAGTAGCGGGAGCCTACGAGCAGTACTTC. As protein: CASSVVAGAYEQYF.

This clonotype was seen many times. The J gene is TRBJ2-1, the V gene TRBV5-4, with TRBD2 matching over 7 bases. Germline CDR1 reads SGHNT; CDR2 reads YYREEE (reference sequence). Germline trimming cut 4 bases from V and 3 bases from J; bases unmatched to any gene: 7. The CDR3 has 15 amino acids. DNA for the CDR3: TGTGCCAGCAGCGCACGGAGCGGGGACTACAATGAGCAGTTCTTC. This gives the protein CASSARSGDYNEQFF.

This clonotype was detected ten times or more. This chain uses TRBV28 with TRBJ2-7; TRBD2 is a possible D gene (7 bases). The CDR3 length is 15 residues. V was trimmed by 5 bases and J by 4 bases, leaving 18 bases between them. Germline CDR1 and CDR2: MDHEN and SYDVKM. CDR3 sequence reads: CASSRGGSLIYEQYV. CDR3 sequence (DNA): TGTGCCAGCAGTAGGGGGGGTAGCCTGATATACGAGCAGTACGTC.

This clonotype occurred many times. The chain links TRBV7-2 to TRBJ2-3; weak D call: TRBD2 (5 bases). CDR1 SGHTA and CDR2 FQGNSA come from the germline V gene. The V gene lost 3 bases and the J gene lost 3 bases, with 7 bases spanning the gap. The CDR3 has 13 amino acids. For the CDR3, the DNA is TGTGCCAGCAGCTTCACGGGGACAGATACGCAGTATTTT. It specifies CASSFTGTDTQYF.